This T cell receptor (beta chain) is from a study of spatial heterogeneity in lung cancer. Study background: Each time, sequencing found more beta-chain sequences than alpha-chain sequences.

A unique molecular identifier was carried by every single TCR cDNA molecule. TCRdb re-analysed the 5' RACE reads in MiXCR, keeping a single row per CDR3 protein. The top ten hold around 54% of the sample, which has approximately 40,000 distinct CDR3 sequences, roughly an eighth seen once. Time point defined: sample taken at primary tumor resection. The input material, whole RNA from tumor, nontumor lung or frozen PBMC, was sequenced unsorted. In its sample, this clonotype was seen a few times. The antigen remains unidentified. Study-wide results and caveats: Ubiquitous expanded tumor TCRs showed up in blood more at resection than follow-up.

The receptor was isolated from a male donor with early-stage non-small cell lung cancer. The source material was PBMCs, sampled at surgery.

CDR3 nucleotide sequence: TGTGCCAGCAGCGACGCCGGGACTAGGTACGAGCAGTACTTC. As protein: CASSDAGTRYEQYF. The chain joins TRBV5-4 to TRBJ2-7, with 8 positions matching TRBD2. V trimming: 4 bases; J trimming: 4 bases; junction bases outside the gene matches: 7. Germline lookup yields CDR1 SGHNT and CDR2 YYREEE (reference sequence). This CDR3 has 14 amino acids.